These T cell receptor beta chains were read from a single sample in a study of cytomegalovirus exposure and HLA in healthy donors. Using immunoSEQ multiplex PCR, the repertoire was profiled, and TCRdb retains in-frame clones only, with some absent. Of 170,000 or so clones in the sample, approximately 80% were seen once. Sequenced input: PBMCs. The receptors stem from a man aged 18 to 29 in good health and CMV-seronegative. The CDR3 runs from the conserved cysteine through the conserved F or W. The order of the fields is V gene, J gene, CDR3 length, D gene, clone size, CDR3 protein, CDR3 DNA. The D gene is left open where the match is weak. Not every row has a clone size; where given, it reads once, few, many or a size class.

v_gene: TRBV7-3
j_gene: TRBJ1-6
len: 15
d_gene: TRBD1
abundance: -
CDR3aa: CASSLSPGQYSPLHF
CDR3nt: TGTGCCAGCAGCTTGTCCCCGGGACAGTATTCACCCCTCCACTTT

v_gene: TRBV4-1
j_gene: TRBJ2-7
len: 17
d_gene: TRBD2
abundance: few
CDR3aa: CASSQDPREPEDYEQYF
CDR3nt: TGCGCCAGCAGCCAAGATCCGCGGGAGCCAGAGGACTACGAGCAGTACTTC

v_gene: TRBV29-1
j_gene: TRBJ2-2
len: 17
d_gene: -
abundance: -
CDR3aa: CSVEGGRLDGRTGELFF
CDR3nt: TGCAGCGTTGAGGGGGGCAGGCTGGACGGGAGGACCGGGGAGCTGTTTTTT

v_gene: TRBV18
j_gene: TRBJ2-7
len: 13
d_gene: -
abundance: -
CDR3aa: CASSRGLGYEQYF
CDR3nt: TGTGCCAGCTCCAGGGGTCTCGGCTACGAGCAGTACTTC

v_gene: TRBV28
j_gene: TRBJ2-5
len: 15
d_gene: TRBD1
abundance: -
CDR3aa: CASSYRQGRQETQYF
CDR3nt: TGTGCCAGCAGCTACAGACAGGGGCGCCAAGAGACCCAGTACTTC

v_gene: TRBV6-4
j_gene: TRBJ2-3
len: 13
d_gene: -
abundance: few
CDR3aa: CASSARISDTQYF
CDR3nt: TGTGCCAGCAGTGCTAGGATCTCAGATACGCAGTATTTT

v_gene: TRBV19
j_gene: TRBJ1-2
len: 13
d_gene: -
abundance: -
CDR3aa: CASSMRQIYGYTF
CDR3nt: TGTGCCAGTAGTATGCGGCAGATCTATGGCTACACCTTC

v_gene: TRBV5-1
j_gene: TRBJ2-7
len: 15
d_gene: TRBD1
abundance: -
CDR3aa: CASSWGTGVSHEQYF
CDR3nt: TGCGCCAGCAGCTGGGGGACAGGGGTCTCCCACGAGCAGTACTTC

v_gene: TRBV5-6
j_gene: TRBJ2-7
len: 17
d_gene: -
abundance: -
CDR3aa: CASSTDGAAPTGSEQYF
CDR3nt: TGTGCCAGCAGCACCGATGGGGCGGCTCCTACGGGTTCCGAGCAGTACTTC

v_gene: TRBV7-6
j_gene: TRBJ2-2
len: 15
d_gene: -
abundance: -
CDR3aa: CASSLGAGDTGELFF
CDR3nt: TGTGCCAGCAGCTTAGGGGCAGGGGACACCGGGGAGCTGTTTTTT

v_gene: TRBV10-3
j_gene: TRBJ1-2
len: 13
d_gene: -
abundance: -
CDR3aa: CAISERGNYGYTF
CDR3nt: TGTGCCATCAGTGAGAGGGGGAACTATGGCTACACCTTC

v_gene: TRBV19
j_gene: TRBJ1-1
len: 16
d_gene: -
abundance: -
CDR3aa: CASSVAGGNMNTEAFF
CDR3nt: TGTGCCAGTAGCGTCGCGGGCGGGAACATGAACACTGAAGCTTTCTTT

v_gene: TRBV25-1
j_gene: TRBJ2-5
len: 15
d_gene: -
abundance: -
CDR3aa: CASSDPSTGQETQYF
CDR3nt: TGTGCCAGCAGTGATCCCTCCACGGGCCAAGAGACCCAGTACTTC

v_gene: TRBV18
j_gene: TRBJ2-7
len: 15
d_gene: -
abundance: -
CDR3aa: CASSETTTLTYEQYF
CDR3nt: TGTGCCAGCTCAGAGACGACTACGCTCACCTACGAGCAGTACTTC

v_gene: TRBV28
j_gene: TRBJ1-5
len: 14
d_gene: -
abundance: -
CDR3aa: CASSLSGPGQPQHF
CDR3nt: TGTGCCAGCAGTTTATCAGGGCCAGGGCAGCCCCAGCATTTT

v_gene: TRBV6-6
j_gene: TRBJ2-5
len: 14
d_gene: -
abundance: -
CDR3aa: CASSYSPGLETQYF
CDR3nt: TGTGCCAGCAGTTACTCGCCCGGACTGGAGACCCAGTACTTC

v_gene: TRBV5-5
j_gene: TRBJ1-6
len: 14
d_gene: -
abundance: -
CDR3aa: CASSPGSHQFPLHF
CDR3nt: TGTGCCAGCAGCCCGGGGTCCCACCAGTTCCCCCTCCACTTT

v_gene: TRBV28
j_gene: TRBJ1-6
len: 11
d_gene: -
abundance: -
CDR3aa: CASSQRPSLHF
CDR3nt: TGTGCCAGCAGCCAGCGTCCATCCCTCCACTTT

v_gene: TRBV18
j_gene: TRBJ1-2
len: 15
d_gene: -
abundance: once
CDR3aa: CASSPVSTGGSIYTF
CDR3nt: TGTGCCAGCTCACCAGTCTCGACAGGCGGGTCGATCTACACCTTC

v_gene: TRBV28
j_gene: TRBJ2-2
len: 14
d_gene: -
abundance: -
CDR3aa: CASSYKGSTGELFF
CDR3nt: TGTGCCAGCAGCTATAAAGGGAGCACCGGGGAGCTGTTTTTT

v_gene: TRBV6-1
j_gene: TRBJ1-1
len: 14
d_gene: TRBD1
abundance: -
CDR3aa: CASSATGEFTEAFF
CDR3nt: TGTGCCAGCAGTGCGACAGGGGAATTTACTGAAGCTTTCTTT

v_gene: TRBV9
j_gene: TRBJ2-3
len: 16
d_gene: TRBD2
abundance: -
CDR3aa: CASSARLAGSTDTQYF
CDR3nt: TGTGCCAGCAGCGCTCGACTAGCGGGAAGCACAGATACGCAGTATTTT

v_gene: TRBV29-1
j_gene: TRBJ2-7
len: 14
d_gene: TRBD1
abundance: -
CDR3aa: CSVKDRGGTYEQYF
CDR3nt: TGCAGCGTTAAGGACAGGGGCGGTACCTACGAGCAGTACTTC

v_gene: TRBV6-1
j_gene: TRBJ1-5
len: 14
d_gene: -
abundance: -
CDR3aa: CASDLGQFNQPQHF
CDR3nt: TGTGCCAGTGACCTTGGACAGTTCAATCAGCCCCAGCATTTT

v_gene: TRBV7-2
j_gene: TRBJ2-1
len: 17
d_gene: -
abundance: -
CDR3aa: CASSLEGWRGTYNEQFF
CDR3nt: TGTGCCAGCAGCTTAGAAGGGTGGCGGGGCACGTACAATGAGCAGTTCTTC

v_gene: TRBV5-1
j_gene: TRBJ1-2
len: 15
d_gene: TRBD1
abundance: -
CDR3aa: CASSWTGGSDYGYTF
CDR3nt: TGCGCCAGCAGCTGGACAGGGGGCTCGGACTATGGCTACACCTTC

v_gene: TRBV7-3
j_gene: TRBJ2-7
len: 17
d_gene: TRBD2
abundance: -
CDR3aa: CASSFMARASGSYEQYF
CDR3nt: TGTGCCAGCAGCTTTATGGCCCGGGCTAGCGGGAGCTACGAGCAGTACTTC

v_gene: TRBV28
j_gene: TRBJ1-1
len: 13
d_gene: -
abundance: -
CDR3aa: CASSLLTGFKAFF
CDR3nt: TGTGCCAGCAGTTTACTCACAGGGTTTAAAGCTTTCTTT

v_gene: TRBV5-6
j_gene: TRBJ1-5
len: 14
d_gene: -
abundance: -
CDR3aa: CASSRGSDSQPQHF
CDR3nt: TGTGCCAGCAGCCGGGGATCTGATAGTCAGCCCCAGCATTTT

v_gene: TRBV7-9
j_gene: TRBJ2-1
len: 12
d_gene: TRBD1
abundance: -
CDR3aa: CSGGQGQREQFF
CDR3nt: TGTTCCGGAGGACAGGGGCAGCGGGAGCAGTTCTTC

v_gene: TRBV5-1
j_gene: TRBJ2-3
len: 15
d_gene: TRBD2
abundance: -
CDR3aa: CASSLDSGSTDTQYF
CDR3nt: TGCGCCAGCAGCTTGGATAGCGGGAGCACAGATACGCAGTATTTT

v_gene: TRBV4-1
j_gene: TRBJ2-3
len: 16
d_gene: TRBD2
abundance: -
CDR3aa: CASRGDGFTSTDTQYF
CDR3nt: TGCGCCAGCCGGGGGGACGGGTTTACCAGCACAGATACGCAGTATTTT

v_gene: TRBV11-3
j_gene: TRBJ2-7
len: 14
d_gene: -
abundance: -
CDR3aa: CASSFDRRSYEQYF
CDR3nt: TGTGCCAGCAGCTTCGACAGGAGGTCCTACGAGCAGTACTTC

v_gene: TRBV5-1
j_gene: TRBJ2-7
len: 16
d_gene: TRBD1
abundance: -
CDR3aa: CASSHGQGALHYEQYF
CDR3nt: TGCGCCAGCAGCCACGGACAGGGGGCCCTCCACTACGAGCAGTACTTC

v_gene: TRBV6-6
j_gene: TRBJ2-2
len: 14
d_gene: -
abundance: few
CDR3aa: CASSWTERTGELFF
CDR3nt: TGTGCCAGCAGTTGGACAGAACGCACCGGGGAGCTGTTTTTT

v_gene: TRBV19
j_gene: TRBJ1-2
len: 17
d_gene: -
abundance: -
CDR3aa: CASSIGPWSQANYGYTF
CDR3nt: TGTGCCAGTAGTATAGGACCCTGGAGCCAAGCTAACTATGGCTACACCTTC

v_gene: TRBV6-1
j_gene: TRBJ2-3
len: 16
d_gene: TRBD2
abundance: once
CDR3aa: CASSDLAGGFTDTQYF
CDR3nt: TGTGCCAGCAGTGATCTAGCGGGAGGGTTCACAGATACGCAGTATTTT

v_gene: TRBV9
j_gene: TRBJ1-2
len: 15
d_gene: TRBD1
abundance: -
CDR3aa: CASSERDRVGYGYTF
CDR3nt: TGTGCCAGCAGCGAAAGGGACAGGGTCGGTTATGGCTACACCTTC

v_gene: TRBV6-5
j_gene: TRBJ2-7
len: 15
d_gene: -
abundance: -
CDR3aa: CASSRDLGLLYEQYF
CDR3nt: TGTGCCAGCAGTCGCGACCTGGGACTCCTCTACGAGCAGTACTTC

v_gene: TRBV28
j_gene: TRBJ2-4
len: 15
d_gene: -
abundance: once
CDR3aa: CASTPTELAKNIQYF
CDR3nt: TGTGCCAGCACCCCGACAGAACTAGCCAAAAACATTCAGTACTTC

v_gene: TRBV6-5
j_gene: TRBJ2-7
len: 14
d_gene: -
abundance: -
CDR3aa: CASSTAGFPYEQYF
CDR3nt: TGTGCCAGCAGTACGGCAGGGTTTCCCTACGAGCAGTACTTC

v_gene: TRBV9
j_gene: TRBJ2-3
len: 15
d_gene: TRBD2
abundance: -
CDR3aa: CASSAPAGSTDTQYF
CDR3nt: TGTGCCAGCAGCGCCCCAGCGGGGAGCACAGATACGCAGTATTTT

v_gene: TRBV5-1
j_gene: TRBJ2-5
len: 15
d_gene: TRBD2
abundance: once
CDR3aa: CASSWGGDPGETQYF
CDR3nt: TGCGCCAGCAGCTGGGGGGGGGATCCTGGAGAGACCCAGTACTTC

v_gene: TRBV7-6
j_gene: TRBJ2-7
len: 14
d_gene: -
abundance: -
CDR3aa: CASSLAAGRYEQYF
CDR3nt: TGTGCCAGCAGCTTAGCGGCGGGGCGGTACGAGCAGTACTTC

v_gene: TRBV5-4
j_gene: TRBJ2-7
len: 15
d_gene: TRBD2
abundance: once
CDR3aa: CASSLGPAGVSEQYF
CDR3nt: TGTGCCAGCAGCTTGGGCCCAGCGGGAGTTAGCGAGCAGTACTTC

v_gene: TRBV19
j_gene: TRBJ1-5
len: 14
d_gene: TRBD1
abundance: few
CDR3aa: CASNSGGAGQPQHF
CDR3nt: TGTGCCAGTAATTCAGGGGGCGCCGGTCAGCCCCAGCATTTT

v_gene: TRBV13
j_gene: TRBJ2-2
len: 15
d_gene: TRBD1
abundance: -
CDR3aa: CASSSLTGEAGELFF
CDR3nt: TGTGCCAGCAGCTCCCTTACAGGGGAAGCCGGGGAGCTGTTTTTT

v_gene: TRBV6-5
j_gene: TRBJ1-2
len: 13
d_gene: -
abundance: -
CDR3aa: CASSGGAGDGYTF
CDR3nt: TGTGCCAGCAGTGGCGGTGCGGGGGACGGCTACACCTTC

v_gene: TRBV27
j_gene: TRBJ2-7
len: 14
d_gene: TRBD1
abundance: -
CDR3aa: CASSSRQGNYEQYF
CDR3nt: TGTGCCAGCAGTTCGAGACAGGGAAACTACGAGCAGTACTTC

v_gene: TRBV7-8
j_gene: TRBJ2-7
len: 16
d_gene: TRBD1
abundance: -
CDR3aa: CASSLVVSTGKYEQYF
CDR3nt: TGTGCCAGCAGCTTAGTAGTATCGACAGGGAAATACGAGCAGTACTTC

v_gene: TRBV5-4
j_gene: TRBJ2-5
len: 16
d_gene: TRBD2
abundance: -
CDR3aa: CASSILPGRNEETQYF
CDR3nt: TGTGCCAGCAGCATCCTTCCCGGGAGGAATGAAGAGACCCAGTACTTC

v_gene: TRBV5-6
j_gene: TRBJ2-1
len: 15
d_gene: -
abundance: -
CDR3aa: CASSLIGLPGDEQFF
CDR3nt: TGTGCCAGCAGCTTGATCGGACTGCCTGGGGATGAGCAGTTCTTC

v_gene: TRBV20-1
j_gene: TRBJ1-2
len: 10
d_gene: -
abundance: -
CDR3aa: CSAFKTDLLF
CDR3nt: TGCAGTGCTTTTAAGACAGACTTACTCTTC

v_gene: TRBV4-3
j_gene: TRBJ1-2
len: 14
d_gene: TRBD1
abundance: few
CDR3aa: CASSPGQGAGGYTF
CDR3nt: TGCGCCAGCAGCCCGGGACAGGGGGCCGGCGGCTACACCTTC